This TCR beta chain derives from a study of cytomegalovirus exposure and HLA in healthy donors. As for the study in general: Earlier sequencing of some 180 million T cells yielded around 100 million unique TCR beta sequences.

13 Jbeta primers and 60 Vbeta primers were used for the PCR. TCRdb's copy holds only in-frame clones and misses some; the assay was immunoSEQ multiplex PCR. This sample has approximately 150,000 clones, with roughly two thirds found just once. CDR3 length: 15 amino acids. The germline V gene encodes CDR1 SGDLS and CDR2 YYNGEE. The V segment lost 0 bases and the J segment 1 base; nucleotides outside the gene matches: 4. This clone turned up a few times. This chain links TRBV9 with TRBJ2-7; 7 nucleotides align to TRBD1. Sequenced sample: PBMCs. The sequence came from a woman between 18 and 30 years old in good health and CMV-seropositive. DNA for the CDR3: TGTGCCAGCAGCGTAGGGGACAGCCCTTCCTACGAGCAGTACTTC. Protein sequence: CASSVGDSPSYEQYF.